This TCR beta chain was obtained from a study of OX40 agonist ivuxolimab in advanced cancers. In terms of the full investigation: Ivuxolimab was an agonistic, fully human IgG2 monoclonal antibody directed against OX40 (CD134), a costimulatory receptor. Of the 50 to 55 patients in dose escalation, some 20 had hepatocellular carcinoma, approximately 15 had melanoma, 9 had renal cell carcinoma and 9 had head and neck cancer. The dose-escalation cohort was 80% to 90% male with a mean age of 60 years, ranging from about 20 to 85. Intravenous ivuxolimab was administered to patients every 2 weeks at six dose levels: 0.01, 0.1, 0.3, 1.5, 3 and 10 mg/kg. The monotherapy dose-escalation portion (N ≈ 55 patients) of the phase I ivuxolimab trial is reported in the paper. Patients were allowed to have had prior anti-PD-1, anti-PD-L1 or anti-CTLA-4 therapy, and 30% to 40% of the dose-escalation patients had previously received checkpoint inhibitors. The point of sequencing TCRbeta in the periphery was to test whether ivuxolimab changed TCR sequence diversity and drove clonal T-cell expansion. Three dose-escalation patients achieved partial responses, one with hepatocellular carcinoma and two with cutaneous melanoma. Results the study describes overall, beyond this receptor: Low levels of normalized T-cell clonal expansion were also seen in some patients who did not respond. After ivuxolimab, more expanded clones were found on average in CD8+ T cells than in CD4+ T cells. At doses of 0.1 to 3.0 mg/kg, clonal expansion of both CD4+ and CD8+ T cells in blood was seen between baseline and week 6. The antigen specificity of the peripheral T cells that underwent clonal expansion was not determined. In partial responders in the 0.1-3.0 mg/kg groups, normalized peripheral clonal expansion was found to be among the lowest, especially among CD8+ T cells.

Points on this clone: Which antigen it targets is not known. Base qualities were left out, and no much larger clone turns up one base away.

Genomic DNA was extracted from sorted cells for sequencing of the TCRbeta CDR3 region. TCRbeta CDR3 regions were sequenced using the immunoSEQ Assay. TCRdb re-hosts the immuneACCESS table, in-frame sequences only. Its copies lack some clones; in the studies checked, an unresolved V gene accounts for under half of them, and the cause for the rest is not known. The sample includes around 80,000 clones, with less than 85% observed a single time. The ten largest account for roughly 6.6% of the sample. Counted from cysteine to phenylalanine, this CDR3 has 13 amino acids. Only CDR3 DNA is held: 39 bases, read in frame from base 1. CDR1 and CDR2 are read off the germline V gene (reference sequence) as LNHDA and SQIVND. Patients with a history of autoimmune disease or receiving systemic immunosuppression were excluded from the trial. Peripheral blood for TCR sequencing was collected from all dose cohorts at baseline, on cycle 4 day 1, and on cycle 7 day 1. The samples were drawn from a first-in-human, open-label, multicenter phase I dose-escalation trial of ivuxolimab. Adults with locally advanced or metastatic melanoma, renal cell, hepatocellular, or head and neck squamous cell carcinoma were enrolled in the trial. CD4+ and CD8+ T cells were sorted separately from peripheral blood before TCR sequencing.

This receptor was obtained from an adult with an advanced solid tumor such as melanoma, head and neck, liver or kidney cancer. Sample: CD4+ or CD8+ T cells sorted from blood, taken in a trial of the OX40 agonist ivuxolimab. This sequence uses TRBV19 and TRBJ2-5, with the D segment identity uncertain. The DNA end is a closer match to TRBJ2-7, so the J assignment may be wrong. This receptor has the CDR3 CASSSRSIHEQYF. Read as DNA, the sequence is TGTGCCAGTAGTTCAAGGTCCATCCACGAGCAGTACTTC.